There are many counts of the clone carrying this T cell receptor (beta chain). Its antigen is as yet unknown. The data originate from a study of molecular identifiers for immune sequencing clone quantification. Study-wide points: Jurkat TCR RNA spiked in from one cell could reportedly be detected among about a million naive cells. In naive cells, clones above 20 RNA copies held under 1% of molecules, whereas in effector cells they held over 98%.

TCRdb itself ran the PCR reads through MiXCR, one entry per CDR3 protein. Here the sample spans 400,000 to 600,000 distinct CDR3 sequences, about 22% being singletons. Trimming shortened V by 3 bases and J by 5 bases, and 15 bases separated the two germline ends. CDR1 and CDR2 from the germline V gene are SGDLS and YYNGEE. CDR3 length equals 14 residues. The naive CD8 libraries originated from between roughly 19,000 and 1,000,000 sorted cells and drew on 10%, 30% or 50% RNA. This TCR came from a human donor in good health. Some libraries in this study had Jurkat cell RNA spiked in. The rearrangement joins TRBV9 to TRBJ2-7; D is perhaps TRBD2 (5 bases). The sequenced sample was naive CD8+ T cells from blood, with Jurkat cell RNA spiked in. As to subset: FACS-sorted CD8+CD4-CCR7+CD45RA+ naive T cells. This CDR3 is CASSAYVGVHEQYF. In DNA form, the CDR3 reads TGTGCCAGCAGCGCATACGTCGGGGTCCACGAGCAGTACTTC.